The clone carrying this T cell receptor beta chain was seen more than once but under ten times. The target antigen is unknown. The data are from a study of type 1 regulatory T cells. Study details: T-allo10 is an in vitro-generated, Tr1-enriched CD4 T cell product specific for alloantigen.

From the reads, TCRdb called clonotypes with MiXCR, one entry per CDR3 protein. The data show about 62,000 distinct CDR3 sequences, over 50% seen once. Points from the study as a whole: Compared with non-Tr1 cells, Tr1 cells showed a narrower TCR repertoire.

The sample was cultured non-Tr1 T cells, either the whole culture or a sorted T cell fraction (not recorded which). This TCR was sampled from a human donor in good health.

CDR3 residues: CASSENNEQFF. The CDR3 region has the DNA TGTGCCAGCAGTGAGAACAATGAGCAGTTCTTC. The chain has TRBV2 and TRBJ2-1; D is undetermined. Deletions cut 3 bases from V and 5 bases from J, with 2 bases between. CDR3 length: 11 amino acids. CDR1 is SNHLY, CDR2 FYNNEI, per germline.